These 27 T cell receptor beta chains were sequenced from one sample in a study of cytomegalovirus exposure and HLA in healthy donors. Use of 60 Vbeta and 13 Jbeta primers characterized the PCR. TCRdb's copy holds only in-frame clones and misses some; the assay was immunoSEQ multiplex PCR. The table has approximately 50,000 clones, roughly four fifths seen once. Sequenced: PBMCs. Every receptor here comes from a boy aged 5-17 years in good health and CMV-seropositive.

V gene TRBV2 combines with J gene TRBJ2-5; D call uncertain. Germline loops: CDR1 SNHLY, CDR2 FYNNEI. The CDR3 length is 12 residues. Trimming removed 8 bases at V and 2 bases at J, with 9 bases between. CDR3 DNA: TGTGCCAGCCTGTGGCGGCAAGAGACCCAGTACTTC. Its translation: CASLWRQETQYF. The complete variable domain, with remaining parts taken from reference TRBV2 and TRBJ2-5, reads EPEVTQTPSHQVTQMGQEVILRCVPISNHLYFYWYRQILGQKVEFLVSFYNNEISEKSEIFDDQFSVERPDGSNFTLKIRSTKLEDSAMYFCASLWRQETQYFGPGTRLLVL.

The chain joins TRBV28 to TRBJ2-7; the match to TRBD1 covers 9 bases. Germline assignment: CDR1 MDHEN and CDR2 SYDVKM. The CDR3 is 15 amino acids. J was trimmed by 3 bases and V by 4 bases; bases with no gene match: 7. The CDR3, as DNA: TGTGCCAGCAGTTCCCCGACAGGGGGTGGCTACGAGCAGTACTTC. Protein product: CASSSPTGGGYEQYF. Using reference TRBV28 and TRBJ2-7 for the parts outside the CDR3, the full variable domain is DVKVTQSSRYLVKRTGEKVFLECVQDMDHENMFWYRQDPGLGLRLIYFSYDVKMKEKGDIPEGYSVSREKKERFSLILESASTNQTSMYLCASSSPTGGGYEQYFGPGTRLTVT.

This chain uses TRBV5-1 with TRBJ2-5; TRBD2 matches 8 bases. J lost 2 bases, V lost 0 bases, and 3 bases had no gene match. In germline, CDR1 is SGHRS, CDR2 YFSETQ. The CDR3 has 15 amino acids. The CDR3 bases are TGCGCCAGCAGCTTGGTTGTAGCGGGGCAAGAGACCCAGTACTTC. Translation gives CASSLVVAGQETQYF. Together with reference TRBV5-1 and TRBJ2-5, the CDR3 gives the full variable domain: KAGVTQTPRYLIKTRGQQVTLSCSPISGHRSVSWYQQTPGQGLQFLFEYFSETQRNKGNFPGRFSGRQFSNSRSEMNVSTLELGDSALYLCASSLVVAGQETQYFGPGTRLLVL.

The chain couples TRBV12-5 to TRBJ1-1; D remains unclear. V was cut by 6 bases and J by 7 bases, with 12 bases left in between. The CDR3 consists of 12 residues. Germline V gene lookup returns CDR1 LGHNT and CDR2 FRNRAP. CDR3 nucleotide sequence: TGTGCTAGTGGCCCCTCGGAGATTGAAGCTTTCTTT. It is translated as CASGPSEIEAFF.

V is TRBV19 and J is TRBJ1-2; perhaps TRBD1 as D (5 bases). V was clipped by 7 bases and J by 4 bases, with 13 bases between them. Germline CDR1 LNHDA, CDR2 SQIVND (reference sequence). This CDR3 contains 13 residues. The CDR3 region is CASIGAGPYGYTF. As DNA, the CDR3 is TGTGCCAGTATAGGGGCAGGTCCCTATGGCTACACCTTC.

J is TRBJ2-5 and V is TRBV5-6; perhaps TRBD2 as D (6 bases). The germline gives CDR1 SGHDT, CDR2 YYEEEE. This CDR3 is 14 amino acids long. V dropped 0 bases and J dropped 1 base, with 7 bases sitting between them. DNA of the CDR3: TGTGCCAGCAGCTTGGGGGGACTCCAAGAGACCCAGTACTTC. As protein: CASSLGGLQETQYF. The complete variable domain, with remaining parts taken from reference TRBV5-6 and TRBJ2-5, reads DAGVTQSPTHLIKTRGQQVTLRCSPKSGHDTVSWYQQALGQGPQFIFQYYEEEERQRGNFPDRFSGHQFPNYSSELNVNALLLGDSALYLCASSLGGLQETQYFGPGTRLLVL.

The chain carries TRBV11-2 and TRBJ2-3; D might be TRBD2 (5 bases). Germline CDR1 is SGHAT and CDR2 is FQNNGV. This CDR3 has 15 residues. V lost 2 bases and J lost 6, with 15 bases in between. The CDR3 DNA follows: TGTGCCAGCAGCTTAAGCGGACTCCCGGGCGATACGCAGTATTTT. This translates into CASSLSGLPGDTQYF.

V gene TRBV28 combines with J gene TRBJ1-4; 8 bases are shared with TRBD1. J gave up 8 bases and V 5 bases, and 7 bases lay outside the gene matches. The CDR3 loop spans 14 amino acids. The V gene's germline CDR1 is MDHEN and CDR2 SYDVKM. CDR3 coding DNA: TGTGCCAGCAGTCTTGACAGGGGAGACGAAAAACTGTTTTTT. Translation: CASSLDRGDEKLFF.

This rearrangement joins TRBV13 to TRBJ2-7, with D maybe TRBD2 (5 bases). The V end was cut by 5 bases, the J end by 3 bases, with 11 bases between. The CDR3 contains 13 residues. Looked up from germline, CDR1 is PRHDT and CDR2 is FYEKMQ (reference sequence). CDR3: CASSLPGDYEQYF. For the CDR3, the DNA is TGTGCCAGCAGCCTCCCCGGGGACTACGAGCAGTACTTC.

The chain has TRBV6-1 and TRBJ2-1; the match to TRBD1 covers 7 bases. The trim removed 6 bases at V and 3 bases at J, leaving 5 bases unmatched. Germline V gene lookup returns CDR1 MNHNS and CDR2 SASEGT. The CDR3 totals 14 residues. This CDR3 is CASSMGDSYNEQFF. Here the CDR3 DNA reads TGTGCCAGCAGCATGGGGGACAGCTACAATGAGCAGTTCTTC.

This chain uses TRBV20-1 with TRBJ1-2; D not certain. Germline CDR1 is DFQATT and CDR2 is SNEGSKA (reference sequence). The length of the CDR3 is 11 residues. V shed 6 bases and J shed 4 bases, with 9 bases lying between them. In DNA, the CDR3 is TGCAGTGCCAGACTCCTCTATGGCTACACCTTC. Protein sequence: CSARLLYGYTF.

Remarks on this clone: An end of the junction differs from the germline gene, which may be a read error. The V and J genes are TRBV7-9 and TRBJ2-2; a possible D gene is TRBD1 (7 bases). Germline V lookup: CDR1 SEHNR, CDR2 FQNEAQ (reference sequence). This CDR3 comprises 15 residues. CDR3 bases: TGTGCCAGCAGCTTAGGCAAGGGGGCCGGCGGGGAGCTGCTTTTT. It encodes CASSLGKGAGGELLF.

V gene TRBV4-2 combines with J gene TRBJ2-3; 10 nucleotides match TRBD2. This CDR3 has 15 residues. Unmatched junction bases numbered 10, after V lost 4 bases and J lost 9 bases. Germline loops: CDR1 LGHNA, CDR2 YNFKEQ. As DNA, the CDR3 is TGTGCCAGCAGCCTCGAGCGGGGGGGACGGGGGACGCAGTATTTT. Translating gives CASSLERGGRGTQYF.

V gene TRBV5-4 combines with J gene TRBJ2-5, with a tentative D call TRBD2 (5 bases). The CDR3 consists of 12 residues. Trimming removed 9 bases from V and 5 bases from J, with 14 bases in between. Germline V gene data show CDR1 as SGHNT and CDR2 as YYREEE (reference sequence). As DNA, the CDR3 is TGTGCCACCCGAGGGTTTGAGGAGACCCAGTACTTC. Encoded protein: CATRGFEETQYF. Full variable domain (remainder filled in from reference TRBV5-4 and TRBJ2-5): ETGVTQSPTHLIKTRGQQVTLRCSSQSGHNTVSWYQQALGQGPQFIFQYYREEENGRGNFPPRFSGLQFPNYSSELNVNALELDDSALYLCATRGFEETQYFGPGTRLLVL.

V is TRBV19 and J is TRBJ2-7; D call uncertain. The CDR3 runs 12 residues. V gave up 6 bases and J gave up 6 bases, with 12 bases separating them. Germline loops: CDR1 LNHDA, CDR2 SQIVND (reference sequence). CDR3: CASSPGLGEQYF. The DNA for the CDR3 is TGTGCCAGTAGCCCCGGTCTAGGCGAGCAGTACTTC.

This sequence joins TRBV5-1 and TRBJ1-2; 7 bases line up with TRBD1. The CDR3 extends over 14 amino acids. The V and J ends lost 4 bases and 4 bases, in that order; junction bases with no gene match: 7. The germline V gene has CDR1 SGHRS and CDR2 YFSETQ. This chain's CDR3 is CASSAGTDLYGYTF. In DNA form, the CDR3 reads TGCGCCAGCAGCGCAGGGACAGACCTCTATGGCTACACCTTC.

The rearrangement links TRBV27 to TRBJ1-6; no clear D. CDR1 is MNHEY and CDR2 is SMNVEV in the germline V gene (reference sequence). Trimming shortened V by 6 bases and J by 0 bases, and 6 bases separated the two germline ends. The CDR3 is 14 residues long. Here the CDR3 reads CASRSSSYNSPLHF. The CDR3 coding sequence is TGTGCCAGCAGGTCCAGCTCCTATAATTCACCCCTCCACTTT.

The chain links TRBV5-5 to TRBJ2-3; D possibly corresponds to TRBD2 (5 bases). The CDR3 is 15 residues long. Trimming cost V 6 bases and J 0 bases, with 14 bases left between them. The V gene's germline CDR1 is SGHKS and CDR2 YYEKEE (reference sequence). The DNA for the CDR3 is TGTGCCAGCACCCAAAGAGCGGATAGCACAGATACGCAGTATTTT. The encoded protein is CASTQRADSTDTQYF.

This chain links TRBV5-1 with TRBJ2-7; 11 nucleotides match TRBD2. Germline values: CDR1 SGHRS, CDR2 YFSETQ. The CDR3 runs to 18 residues. J was trimmed by 3 bases and V by 0 bases; bases with no gene match: 11. The CDR3 DNA sequence: TGCGCCAGCAGCTTGGCTGTATCGGGACTAGCGGCGAACTACGAGCAGTACTTC. This codes for CASSLAVSGLAANYEQYF.

The chain links TRBV9 to TRBJ1-6, with D possibly TRBD1 on 5 matching bases. The CDR3 spans 12 residues. V was trimmed by 4 bases and J by 12 bases, leaving 11 bases between them. CDR1 SGDLS and CDR2 YYNGEE come from the germline V gene. CDR3 sequence: CASSQGYQPLHF. The CDR3 coding sequence is TGTGCCAGCAGCCAGGGTTATCAACCCCTCCACTTT.

In this sample, this clone turned up a few times. The chain couples TRBV14 to TRBJ2-7; D call uncertain. Trimming pared 3 bases from V and 7 bases from J, leaving 10 bases between. This CDR3 region has 12 residues. Germline V CDR1 and CDR2: SGHDN, FVKESK. Here the CDR3 reads CASSQARGEQYF. As DNA, the CDR3 is TGTGCCAGCAGCCAGGCAAGAGGAGAGCAGTACTTC.

The table lists this clone with a count of one. CDR3 protein: CASGFWSGGPQGQPQHF. DNA of the CDR3: TGTGCTAGTGGTTTTTGGTCGGGGGGGCCTCAGGGTCAGCCCCAGCATTTT. The chain couples TRBV12-5 to TRBJ1-5; possible D gene TRBD1, 6 bases. CDR1 is LGHNT and CDR2 is FRNRAP in the germline V gene. With 3 bases removed from V and 6 bases from J, the gap between germline ends came to 21 bases. The CDR3 sequence is 17 residues long. Full variable domain (rest looked up from reference TRBV12-5 and TRBJ1-5): DARVTQTPRHKVTEMGQEVTMRCQPILGHNTVFWYRQTMMQGLELLAYFRNRAPLDDSGMPKDRFSAEMPDATLATLKIQPSEPRDSAVYFCASGFWSGGPQGQPQHFGDGTRLSIL.

V usage is TRBV7-6 and J usage is TRBJ2-1, with D perhaps matching TRBD2 (7 bases). The CDR3 contains 15 residues. Per the germline V gene, CDR1 is SGHVS and CDR2 is FNYEAQ. Trimming left V 2 bases short and J 6 bases short, with 14 bases between. The CDR3 spells CASSLSGGPINEQFF. In DNA, the CDR3 is TGTGCCAGCAGCTTATCGGGGGGCCCCATCAATGAGCAGTTCTTC.

This clone was seen only once. The identical CDR3 is also encoded by other nucleotide sequences in the sample. The V call is TRBV5-1, the J call TRBJ2-3, with a possible D match to TRBD2 (5 bases). V gave up 4 bases and J gave up 3 bases, with 15 bases separating them. The CDR3 runs 15 residues. Germline CDR1 reads SGHRS; CDR2 reads YFSETQ. The CDR3 sequence is CASSLGVVRTDTQYF. DNA for the CDR3: TGCGCCAGCAGCCTGGGAGTAGTGCGGACAGATACGCAGTATTTT.

In its sample, this clone was seen a few times. The chain carries TRBV5-1 and TRBJ2-7; 7 nucleotides match TRBD1. Trimming removed 3 bases from V and 0 bases from J; junction bases left unmatched: 6. The CDR3 is made up of 15 amino acids. The germline CDR1 and CDR2 sequences are SGHRS and YFSETQ. DNA of the CDR3: TGCGCCAGCAGCTCATTACAGGGGAGCTCCTACGAGCAGTACTTC. Protein sequence: CASSSLQGSSYEQYF.

This clone was picked up one time. The chain recombines TRBV27 with TRBJ2-3; 7 bases match TRBD2. The germline V gene encodes CDR1 MNHEY and CDR2 SMNVEV (reference sequence). After removal of 8 bases from V and 2 bases from J, the junction contained 7 bases not matched to a gene. This CDR3 has 14 amino acids. In nucleotides, the CDR3 is TGTGCCAGCGGGGAGGGCGTCCTCACAGATACGCAGTATTTT. Translating gives CASGEGVLTDTQYF.

The chain has TRBV28 and TRBJ2-5, with 7 bases aligning to TRBD2. The CDR3 has 14 amino acids. The junction had 10 bases not matched to a gene; V was cut back by 5 bases and J by 7 bases. CDR1 and CDR2 from the germline V gene are MDHEN and SYDVKM. CDR3 in amino acids: CASSRGLVVGTQYF. The CDR3 DNA reads TGTGCCAGCAGTCGCGGACTAGTTGTCGGGACCCAGTACTTC.